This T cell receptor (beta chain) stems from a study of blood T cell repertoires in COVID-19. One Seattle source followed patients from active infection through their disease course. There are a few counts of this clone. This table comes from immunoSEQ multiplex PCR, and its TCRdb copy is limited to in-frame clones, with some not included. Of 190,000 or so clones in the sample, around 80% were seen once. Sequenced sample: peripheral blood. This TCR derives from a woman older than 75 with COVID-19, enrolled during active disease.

Here the CDR3 reads CASSLVGSNEQFF. CDR3 sequence (DNA): TGCGCCAGCAGCTTGGTTGGGAGCAATGAGCAGTTCTTC. The chain carries TRBV5-1 and TRBJ2-1, with TRBD2 as a possible D gene (5 bases). The CDR3 extends over 13 amino acids. V lost 0 bases to trimming and J lost 6 bases, with 7 bases between them. CDR1 SGHRS and CDR2 YFSETQ come from the germline V gene.